A selection of T cell receptor beta chains follows, all from one sample in a study of T-cell memory formation after mild COVID-19. TCRdb re-called the 5' RACE reads through MiXCR, storing one row per CDR3 protein. The sample holds 240,000 or so distinct CDR3 sequences, 8.5% to 9.5% seen once. The specimen sequenced was PBMCs or a T cell subset sorted from them (not recorded which). These receptors all come from a man between 18 and 29 years old who had mild COVID-19 (a few samples of this study predate the infection). Cell type and time point are not known. Each CDR3 is given with its conserved first and last residue. D genes are given only for firm matches. Clone size is shown for a subset of rows, as once, few, many or a class of expanded clone.

TRBV4-1	TRBJ1-4	-	-	TGCGCCAGCAGCCAAGACCCTACAGGGCGGTCTAATGAAAAACTGTTTTTT	CASSQDPTGRSNEKLFF
TRBV12-3/TRBV12-4	TRBJ2-3	-	-	TGTGCCAGCACCAAACCCCCCGCAGATACGCAGTATTTT	CASTKPPADTQYF
TRBV7-2	TRBJ1-6	few	-	TGTGCCAGCAGCTTCGGGGGCGGATATAATTCACCCCTCCACTTT	CASSFGGGYNSPLHF
TRBV24-1	TRBJ2-1	-	TRBD1	TGTGCCACCAGTGATGGGACAGGCAGCTCCTACAATGAGCAGTTCTTC	CATSDGTGSSYNEQFF
TRBV5-5	TRBJ1-3	few	TRBD1	TGTGCCAGCACCTTCCGGGACAGGGGGTTTAGAAACACCATATATTTT	CASTFRDRGFRNTIYF
TRBV7-2	TRBJ2-2	many	-	TGTGCCAGCAGCTCCCCCCGACAGCGGACCGGGGAGCTGTTTTTT	CASSSPRQRTGELFF
TRBV5-4	TRBJ1-1	-	-	TGTGCCAGCAGCAAACGGACCCTAGGGAACACTGAAGCTTTCTTT	CASSKRTLGNTEAFF
TRBV7-2	TRBJ2-7	-	-	TGTGCCAGCAGCTTGACGGATATCTCCTACGAGCAGTACTTC	CASSLTDISYEQYF
TRBV12-3/TRBV12-4	TRBJ1-1	many	-	TGTGCCAGCAGTTCAAGCGACAGCCTGAACACTGAAGCTTTCTTT	CASSSSDSLNTEAFF
TRBV6-1	TRBJ1-1	-	-	TGTGCCAGCAGTGAACTGGGGCAGAGGAATGAAGCTTTCTTT	CASSELGQRNEAFF
TRBV5-1	TRBJ2-1	few	TRBD2	TGCGCCAGCAGCAACCCGGCGGGGGGGAATGAGCAGTTCTTC	CASSNPAGGNEQFF
TRBV14	TRBJ2-1	few	TRBD1	TGTGCCAGCGGTTTAAGGACAGGGTGGGATGAGCAGTTCTTC	CASGLRTGWDEQFF
TRBV20-1	TRBJ2-3	-	TRBD2	TGCAGTGCTAGAAGGGCCGCGGGGGGGAGCACAGATACGCAGTATTTT	CSARRAAGGSTDTQYF
TRBV7-6	TRBJ2-5	few	-	TGTGCCAGCAGTGACGGGCACTTACAAGAGACCCAGTACTTC	CASSDGHLQETQYF
TRBV20-1	TRBJ2-2	-	-	TGCAGTGCTAGAGGCCCGACGAACACCGGGGAGCTGTTTTTT	CSARGPTNTGELFF
TRBV24-1	TRBJ2-2	few	TRBD2	TGTGCCACCAGTGATTTAAGTCCTAGCGGGGGCACCGGGGAGCTGTTTTTT	CATSDLSPSGGTGELFF
TRBV7-9	TRBJ2-7	few	TRBD1	TGTGCCAGCAGATCTGACAGGGGCTACGAGCAGTACTTC	CASRSDRGYEQYF
TRBV2	TRBJ2-2	few	-	TGTGCCAGCAGTGGTGTCGGGACGAACACCGGGGAGCTGTTTTTT	CASSGVGTNTGELFF
TRBV7-3	TRBJ2-5	-	-	TGTGCCAGCAGCTCCGGTCCTGAATGGGAGACCCAGTACTTC	CASSSGPEWETQYF
TRBV10-3	TRBJ2-3	-	-	TGTGCCATCAGGGCAGAAAGCACAGATACGCAGTATTTT	CAIRAESTDTQYF
TRBV20-1	TRBJ2-2	-	-	TGCAGTGCTAGAGGTGTAGGGAACACCGGGGAGCTGTTTTTT	CSARGVGNTGELFF
TRBV4-2	TRBJ2-7	-	-	TGTGCCAGCAGCCGATTCGGGACCAATGGGCCCTACGAGCAGTACTTC	CASSRFGTNGPYEQYF
TRBV9	TRBJ2-3	few	TRBD2	TGTGCCAGCAGCGTAGGTAGCGGGGCGAGCACAGATACGCAGTATTTT	CASSVGSGASTDTQYF
TRBV6-6	TRBJ2-1	many	-	TGTGCCAGCGAAGGGAATGAGCAGTTCTTC	CASEGNEQFF
TRBV5-5	TRBJ2-6	-	-	TGTGCCAGCAGCCCTAGAAGGGGGGACGGGCGCTCTGGGGCCAACGTCCTGACTTTC	CASSPRRGDGRSGANVLTF
TRBV3-1	TRBJ2-7	-	-	TGTGCCAGCAGCCGGACCGTGGGCGAGCAGTACTTC	CASSRTVGEQYF
TRBV6-1	TRBJ1-2	-	-	TGTGCCAGCATTAACGTGGGGGAGATTCCCGGTTATGGCTACACCTTC	CASINVGEIPGYGYTF
TRBV6-5	TRBJ1-2	few	-	TGTGCCAGCAGTTCGGCACGACGCGGGCTTTATGGCTACACCTTC	CASSSARRGLYGYTF
TRBV12-3/TRBV12-4	TRBJ2-3	-	TRBD2	TGTGCCAGCAGTCCCGTAGCGGGGGGGATAGATACGCAGTATTTT	CASSPVAGGIDTQYF
TRBV9	TRBJ1-4	few	-	TGTGCCAGCAGCGTCGAGGGGACGACTAATGAAAAACTGTTTTTT	CASSVEGTTNEKLFF
TRBV11-2	TRBJ1-1	few	TRBD1	TGTGCCAGCAGCTTAGTATGGGGACAGGACACTGAAGCTTTCTTT	CASSLVWGQDTEAFF
TRBV6-1	TRBJ2-1	-	-	TGTGCCAGCAGTGTATGGGCGGGCCCGTTCTTC	CASSVWAGPFF
TRBV5-1	TRBJ2-3	-	TRBD1	TGCGCCAGCAGCTTGGAAGGGACAGGGGCGGGCACAGATACGCAGTATTTT	CASSLEGTGAGTDTQYF
TRBV5-1	TRBJ2-7	few	TRBD2	TGCGCCAGCAGCTTTGCGGGAGGGGACGAGCAGTACTTC	CASSFAGGDEQYF
TRBV9	TRBJ2-3	-	-	TGTGCCAGCAGGAGAAACTGGGACGGAGGTGGCACAGATACGCAGTATTTT	CASRRNWDGGGTDTQYF
TRBV7-2	TRBJ2-7	few	-	TGTGCCAGCAGTTCGGTCTGGTACGAGCAGTACTTC	CASSSVWYEQYF
TRBV12-3/TRBV12-4	TRBJ2-2	few	-	TGTGCCAGCAGTTTAGGGGGTAGCGATGGCGGGGAGCTGTTTTTT	CASSLGGSDGGELFF
TRBV15	TRBJ1-4	-	-	TGTGCCACCAGCAGAGACCACAGGGTGGAAGAAAAACTGTTTTTT	CATSRDHRVEEKLFF
TRBV12-3/TRBV12-4	TRBJ2-2	few	-	TGTGCCAGCAGCCGTGGTTGGACCGGGGAGCTGTTTTTT	CASSRGWTGELFF
TRBV7-8	TRBJ1-2	many	TRBD1	TGTGCCAGCAGCCCCCAGGGGGACTATGGCTACACCTTC	CASSPQGDYGYTF